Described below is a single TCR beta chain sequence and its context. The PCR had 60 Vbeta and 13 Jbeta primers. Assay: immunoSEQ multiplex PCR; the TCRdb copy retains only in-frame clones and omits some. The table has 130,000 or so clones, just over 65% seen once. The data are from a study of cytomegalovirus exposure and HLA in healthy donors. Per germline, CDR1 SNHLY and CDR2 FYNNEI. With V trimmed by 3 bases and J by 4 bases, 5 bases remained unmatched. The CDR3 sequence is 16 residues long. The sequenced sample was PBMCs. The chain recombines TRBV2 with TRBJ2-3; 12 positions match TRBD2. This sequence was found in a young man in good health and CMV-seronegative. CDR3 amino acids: CASSDYWTSGADTQYF. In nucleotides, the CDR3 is TGTGCCAGCAGTGATTACTGGACTAGCGGGGCAGATACGCAGTATTTT.